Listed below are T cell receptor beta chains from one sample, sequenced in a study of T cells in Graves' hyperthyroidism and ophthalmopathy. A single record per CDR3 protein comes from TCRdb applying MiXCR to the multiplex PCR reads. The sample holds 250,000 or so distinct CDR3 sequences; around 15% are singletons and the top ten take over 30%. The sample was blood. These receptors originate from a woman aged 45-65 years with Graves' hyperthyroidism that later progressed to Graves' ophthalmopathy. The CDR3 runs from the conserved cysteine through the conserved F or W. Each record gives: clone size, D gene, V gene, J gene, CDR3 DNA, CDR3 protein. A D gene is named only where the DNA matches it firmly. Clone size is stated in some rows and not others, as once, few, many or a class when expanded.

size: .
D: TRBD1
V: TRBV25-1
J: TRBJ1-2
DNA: TGTGCCAGCAGTGATACAGGGGGCGCGAATGGCTACACCTTC
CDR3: CASSDTGGANGYTF

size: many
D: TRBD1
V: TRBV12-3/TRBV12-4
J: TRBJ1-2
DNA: TGTGCCAGCAGTTTTGATGGAACAGGGGCTGGCTACACCTTC
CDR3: CASSFDGTGAGYTF

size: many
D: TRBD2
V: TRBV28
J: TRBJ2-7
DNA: TGTGCCAGCGGTCGATTCGGGACTAGTCAAGACGAGCAGTACTTC
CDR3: CASGRFGTSQDEQYF

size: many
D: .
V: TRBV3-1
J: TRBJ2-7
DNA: TGTGCCAGCAGCCAAGGACTAGAATCCTACGAGCAGTACTTC
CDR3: CASSQGLESYEQYF

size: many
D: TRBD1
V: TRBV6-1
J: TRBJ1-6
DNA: TGTGCCAGCAGTCTACTAACAGGGGACTTCTCACCCCTCCACTTT
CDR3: CASSLLTGDFSPLHF

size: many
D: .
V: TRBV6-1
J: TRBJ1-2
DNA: TGTGCCAGCACCCTGTTAAGCGGGGCGGGGAATGGCTACACCTTC
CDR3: CASTLLSGAGNGYTF

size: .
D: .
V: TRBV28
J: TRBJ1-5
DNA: TGTGCCAGCAGTGACCCCGGGACAACGAATCAGCCCCAGCATTTT
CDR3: CASSDPGTTNQPQHF

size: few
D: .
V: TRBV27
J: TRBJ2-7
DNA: TGTGCCAGCAGTTCCCGCGGAGGCTACGAGCAGTACTTC
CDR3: CASSSRGGYEQYF

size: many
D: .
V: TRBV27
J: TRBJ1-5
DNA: TGTGCCAGCAGTTTTGGGGACCGAAGGCAGCCCCAGCATTTT
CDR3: CASSFGDRRQPQHF

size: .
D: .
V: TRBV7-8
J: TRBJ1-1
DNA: TGTGCCAGCAGCTCAAGTTCTGGGGTCACTGAAGCTTTCTTT
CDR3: CASSSSSGVTEAFF

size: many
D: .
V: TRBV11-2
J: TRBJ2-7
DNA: TGTGCCAGCAGCTTAGGGCGAGGGGACTACGAGCAGTACTTC
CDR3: CASSLGRGDYEQYF

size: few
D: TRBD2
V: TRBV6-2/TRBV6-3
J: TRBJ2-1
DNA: TGTGCCAGCAGTGACTTGGGTAGCGGGGATTACAATGAGCAGTTCTTC
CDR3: CASSDLGSGDYNEQFF

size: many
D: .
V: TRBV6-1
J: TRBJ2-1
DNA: TGTGCCAGCAGTGAGGTAGGGACCCCCATAAGTGAGCAGTTCTTC
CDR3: CASSEVGTPISEQFF

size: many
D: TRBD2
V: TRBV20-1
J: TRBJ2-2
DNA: TGCAGTGCTCCTAGGACTAGCGGGAGGGGCACCGGGGAGCTGTTTTTT
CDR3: CSAPRTSGRGTGELFF

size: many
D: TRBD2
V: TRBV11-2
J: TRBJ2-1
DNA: TGTGCCAGCAGCCCCACTACCGGGAGGGAGTTCTTC
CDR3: CASSPTTGREFF

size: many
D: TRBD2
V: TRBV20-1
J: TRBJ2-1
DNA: TGCAGTGCGGCGGGGACTAGCGGTAGTAGATCGAATGAGCAGTTCTTC
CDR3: CSAAGTSGSRSNEQFF

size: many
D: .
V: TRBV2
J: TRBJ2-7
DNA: TGTGCCAGCAGCCAAGAGACCGGGGGCGAGCAGTACTTC
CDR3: CASSQETGGEQYF

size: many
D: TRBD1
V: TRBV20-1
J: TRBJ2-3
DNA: TGCAGTGCTAGCTTGGGACAGACAACAGATACGCAGTATTTT
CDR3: CSASLGQTTDTQYF

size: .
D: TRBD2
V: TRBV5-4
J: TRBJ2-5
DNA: TGTGCCAGCAGCTTGCGGACTAGCGGGAGTGGGGGAGAGACCCAGTACTTC
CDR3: CASSLRTSGSGGETQYF

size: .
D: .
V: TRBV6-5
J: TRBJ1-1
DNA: TGTACCAGCAGTTACTTTCCCCACGCGGGAAAAGCTTTCTTT
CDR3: CTSSYFPHAGKAFF

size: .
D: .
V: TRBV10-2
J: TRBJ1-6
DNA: TGCGCCAGCAGTGACGGGGGATATAATTCACCCCTCCACTTT
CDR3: CASSDGGYNSPLHF

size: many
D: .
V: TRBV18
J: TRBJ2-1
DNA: TGTGCCAGCTCACCCGAAGGCAGGGGCTATGAGCAGTTCTTC
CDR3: CASSPEGRGYEQFF

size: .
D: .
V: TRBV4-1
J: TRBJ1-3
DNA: TGCGCCAGCAGCCAATCGGAGTGGGGAAACACCATATATTTT
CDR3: CASSQSEWGNTIYF

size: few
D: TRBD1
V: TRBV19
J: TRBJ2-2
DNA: TGTGCCAGTAGTATGGTACAGGGGAGAACCGGGGAGCTGTTTTTT
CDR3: CASSMVQGRTGELFF

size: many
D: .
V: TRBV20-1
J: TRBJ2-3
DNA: TGCAGTGCTAGAGTAGTGGGGGCAGCAGATACGCAGTATTTT
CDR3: CSARVVGAADTQYF

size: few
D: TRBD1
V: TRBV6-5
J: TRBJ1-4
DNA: TGTGCCAGCAGTTACCCCCAGGGGGCGGGTGAAAAACTGTTTTTT
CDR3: CASSYPQGAGEKLFF

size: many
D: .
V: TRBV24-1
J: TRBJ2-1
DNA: TGTGCCACCAGCGAAGCACGGCTCCTCGCCAATGAGCAGTTCTTC
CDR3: CATSEARLLANEQFF

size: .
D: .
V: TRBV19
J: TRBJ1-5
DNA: TGTGCCAGTAGTATCACGGGGTATAGCAATCAGCCCCAGCATTTT
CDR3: CASSITGYSNQPQHF

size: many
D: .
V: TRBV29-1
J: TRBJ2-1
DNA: TGCAGCGTGGATTATGAAAACAGGGAGATAGGGCAGTTCTTC
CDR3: CSVDYENREIGQFF

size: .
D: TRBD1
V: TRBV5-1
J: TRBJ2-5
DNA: TGCGCCAGCAGTCTTGTAGGGACAGGGGAGACCCAGTACTTC
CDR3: CASSLVGTGETQYF

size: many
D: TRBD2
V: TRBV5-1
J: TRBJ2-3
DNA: TGCGCCAGCAGCTTTGGGACTAGCTGGGGAGATACGCAGTATTTT
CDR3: CASSFGTSWGDTQYF